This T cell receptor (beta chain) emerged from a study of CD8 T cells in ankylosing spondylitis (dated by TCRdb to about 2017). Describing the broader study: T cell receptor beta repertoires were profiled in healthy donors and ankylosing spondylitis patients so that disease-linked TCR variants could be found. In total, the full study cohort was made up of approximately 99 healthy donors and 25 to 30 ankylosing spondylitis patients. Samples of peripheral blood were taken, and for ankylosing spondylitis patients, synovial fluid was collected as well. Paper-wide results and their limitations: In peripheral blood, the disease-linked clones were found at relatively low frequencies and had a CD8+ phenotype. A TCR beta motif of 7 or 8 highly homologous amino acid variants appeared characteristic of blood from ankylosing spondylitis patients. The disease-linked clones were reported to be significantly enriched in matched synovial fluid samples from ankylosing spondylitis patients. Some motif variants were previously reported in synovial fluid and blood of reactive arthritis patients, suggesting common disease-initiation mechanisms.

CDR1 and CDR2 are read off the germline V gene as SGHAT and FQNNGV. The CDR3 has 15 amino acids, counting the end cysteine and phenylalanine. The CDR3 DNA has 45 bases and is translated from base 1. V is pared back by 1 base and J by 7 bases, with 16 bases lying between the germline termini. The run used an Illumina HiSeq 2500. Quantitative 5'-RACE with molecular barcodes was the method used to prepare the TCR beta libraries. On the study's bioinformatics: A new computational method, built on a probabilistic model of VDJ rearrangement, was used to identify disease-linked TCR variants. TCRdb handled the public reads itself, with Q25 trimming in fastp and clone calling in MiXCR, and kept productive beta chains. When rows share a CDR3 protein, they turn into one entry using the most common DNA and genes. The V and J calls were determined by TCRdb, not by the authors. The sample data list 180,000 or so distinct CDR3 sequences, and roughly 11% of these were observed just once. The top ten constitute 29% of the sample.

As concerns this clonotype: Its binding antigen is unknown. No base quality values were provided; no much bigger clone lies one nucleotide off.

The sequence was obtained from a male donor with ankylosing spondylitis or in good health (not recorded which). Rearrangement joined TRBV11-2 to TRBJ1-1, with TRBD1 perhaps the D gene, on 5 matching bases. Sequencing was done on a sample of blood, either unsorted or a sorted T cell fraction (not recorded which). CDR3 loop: CASSLVDALRGEAFF. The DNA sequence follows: TGTGCCAGCAGCTTAGTCGACGCCTTGAGGGGTGAAGCTTTCTTT.